This T cell receptor beta chain was captured by sequencing in a study of T-cell memory formation after mild COVID-19 (dated by TCRdb to about 2021). Notes on the research overall: Most TCR sequence clusters were specific to one of the two donors. In a couple of donors, T-cell clones that expanded and contracted after mild COVID-19 were tracked by sequencing TCRalpha and TCRbeta repertoires over time. Two young, previously healthy adult volunteers made up the cohort, one male and one female.

The instrument was an Illumina NovaSeq 6000. TCRalpha and TCRbeta cDNA libraries were built by 5'RACE with constant-segment primers, adding sample barcodes and unique molecular identifiers. Trizol reagent was used to extract RNA from every sample. Amplification of the libraries took two PCR steps, and the second step added a second sample barcode plus Illumina TruSeq adapters. Sequencing of libraries was performed on an Illumina NovaSeq with 2 x 150 bp paired-end reads. The paper's processing steps were these. Reads were demultiplexed and collapsed into UMI-guided consensus sequences with migec v1.2.7. Using mixcr v2.1.11, UMI consensuses were aligned to TRA and TRB V and J templates and then assembled into clonotypes. A clonotype was counted as expanded or contracted only when both edgeR and NoisET called the clonotype significant, with the noise models trained on biological replicates. For edgeR calls, the cutoffs were a false discovery rate-adjusted p below 0.01 and a log2 fold-change threshold of 1. As an exploratory analysis of dynamics, PCA with hierarchical clustering was applied to max-normalized trajectories of the 1000 most abundant clonotypes. The CD4 or CD8 phenotype of responding clones was assigned using the separately sequenced CD4+ and CD8+ repertoires. TCRdb cleaned the public reads at Q25 with fastp, built clones with MiXCR and kept in-frame beta chains. CDR3 protein sequences are deduplicated, and each keeps its most common genes and DNA. The V and J calls here are based on TCRdb, not the publication. Present in this sample are some 340,000 distinct CDR3 sequences, about an eighth of which were seen just once. The ten largest account for about 20% of the sample.

CDR1 and CDR2 are read off the germline V gene as SGHVS and FQNEAQ. V is shortened by 1 base, J by 0 bases, and the region joining them spans 6 bases. The cysteine opens and the phenylalanine closes a CDR3 of 14 amino acids. CDR3 DNA is the only sequence kept; it has 42 bases, read in frame from the first base. Paper-wide results and their limitations: Contracting CD4+ clones were located mainly in the CM and EM memory subsets, whereas CD8+ clones were found to be enriched in EMRA. SARS-CoV-2 specificity of the second-wave clones peaking on day 37 was not confirmed. Some responding clones were detected in pre-infection memory, which suggested that pre-existing cross-reactive memory T cells had joined the SARS-CoV-2 response. The study covered only a couple of mild cases, and larger cohorts including severe cases with pre-infection samples were considered necessary. From day 15 to 85, contracting clones showed balanced CD4/CD8 phenotypes, whereas a second wave of clones that expanded from day 15 to 37 leaned towards CD4+.

A word on this clonotype: This clone's antigen is unknown. Base quality data are lacking; no much larger clone is found one base away.

Ficoll-Paque density gradient centrifugation was used to isolate PBMCs. The chain is made from TRBV7-8 and TRBJ1-2; no confident D gene assignment can be made. Sequencing input: PBMCs or a T cell subset sorted from them (not recorded which). This TCR came from a man aged 18 to 35 who had mild COVID-19 (a few samples of this study predate the infection). The sample titles of this study are shuffled in the database, so cell type and time point are left out; the donor was told from shared clones. The CDR3 reads as follows: CASSLGSANYGYTF. The base sequence is TGTGCCAGCAGCTTAGGGTCAGCTAACTATGGCTACACCTTC.